Listed here are 28 T cell receptor beta chains from one sample, sequenced in a study of beta chain features in type 1 diabetes. The sequenced template was cDNA made from the entire isolated RNA. Measured with immunoSEQ multiplex PCR; TCRdb has only the in-frame clones, and not every one. Among around 400,000 clones listed, 10% to 15% were seen once. The sequencing input was naive CD4+ T cells from blood. The receptors here all came from a man younger than 35 in good health.

There are a few counts of this clone. DNA for the CDR3: TGTGCCATCAGTGGCGGGACAGGGGTGGGCTACACCTTC. Its protein product is CAISGGTGVGYTF. The rearrangement uses TRBV10-3 and TRBJ1-2, with 10 bases that match TRBD1. The germline gives CDR1 ENHRY, CDR2 SYGVKD. The CDR3 is 13 residues long. The V and J ends lost 4 bases and 8 bases, in that order; junction bases with no gene match: 4.

The V gene is TRBV7-9, the J gene TRBJ1-5; D is possibly TRBD1 (5 bases). Germline values: CDR1 SEHNR, CDR2 FQNEAQ (reference sequence). The V gene lost 3 bases and the J gene lost 7 bases, with 16 bases spanning the gap. CDR3 length: 15 residues. The CDR3 DNA follows: TGTGCCAGCAGCTTCGGGACTCTGGGCTACCAGCCCCAGCATTTT. As protein: CASSFGTLGYQPQHF.

The chain couples TRBV4-1 to TRBJ2-3, with D perhaps matching TRBD1 (5 bases). The CDR3 covers 17 residues. The V and J ends lost 2 bases and 0 bases respectively, with 15 bases between them. CDR1 is MGHRA and CDR2 is YSYEKL in the germline V gene. CDR3 loop: CASSQPRTRLSTDTQYF. As DNA, the CDR3 is TGCGCCAGCAGCCAACCCCGGACACGACTGAGCACAGATACGCAGTATTTT.

V and J are TRBV20-1 and TRBJ2-1; tentatively, D is TRBD1 (5 bases). The V gene lost 6 bases and the J gene lost 6 bases, with 9 bases spanning the gap. In germline, CDR1 is DFQATT, CDR2 SNEGSKA (reference sequence). This CDR3 has 11 residues. CDR3: CSALQVNEQFF. CDR3 DNA sequence: TGCAGTGCCCTACAGGTCAATGAGCAGTTCTTC.

This clone showed up just a few times. The genes are TRBV4-2 and TRBJ2-2; tentatively, D is TRBD2 (6 bases). This CDR3 has 17 residues. CDR1 and CDR2 (germline): LGHNA, YNFKEQ. The germline V and J ends were trimmed by 6 bases and 2 bases, with 19 bases remaining between them. The CDR3 sequence: CASRRDEGTVNTGELFF. CDR3 nucleotide sequence: TGTGCCAGCAGACGTGACGAGGGGACTGTAAACACCGGGGAGCTGTTTTTT.

In this sample, this clone turned up many times. The chain uses TRBV30 and TRBJ2-1; perhaps TRBD1 as D (5 bases). V lost 1 base and J 4 bases, leaving 5 bases between the germline ends. The germline V gene has CDR1 GTSNPN and CDR2 SVGIG (reference sequence). CDR3 size: 12 residues. CDR3 loop: CAWSDRYNEQFF. The CDR3 region has the DNA TGTGCCTGGAGTGACAGGTACAATGAGCAGTTCTTC.

The chain joins TRBV5-1 to TRBJ2-1; 7 nucleotides align to TRBD1. CDR3 length equals 16 residues. V lost 0 bases and J lost 2; bases outside the gene matches: 5. In germline, CDR1 is SGHRS, CDR2 YFSETQ. The CDR3: CASSLEYRGTYNEQFF. CDR3 DNA: TGCGCCAGCAGCTTGGAATACAGGGGAACCTACAATGAGCAGTTCTTC.

The table lists this clone with a few counts. The rearrangement uses TRBV29-1 and TRBJ1-1; TRBD1 might be the D (6 bases). The CDR3 contains 13 residues. The germline V gene encodes CDR1 SQVTM and CDR2 ANQGSEA. Trimming cost V 5 bases and J 5 bases, with 15 bases left between them. DNA for the CDR3: TGCAGCGTTTCGACAGGCGTTGGGACTGAAGCTTTCTTT. Amino acids: CSVSTGVGTEAFF.

This clone was seen a handful of times. The V gene is TRBV28, the J gene TRBJ2-7, with D perhaps matching TRBD2 (5 bases). CDR1 and CDR2 (germline): MDHEN, SYDVKM. The CDR3 runs to 18 residues. V was pared by 7 bases and J by 3 bases, with 28 bases between. Here the CDR3 reads CASNRRTGTPLTSYEQYF. The CDR3 nucleotides read TGTGCCAGCAATAGACGGACGGGAACTCCACTTACTAGCTACGAGCAGTACTTC.

This clone was counted between two and nine times. For the CDR3, the DNA is TGTGCCAGCAGACGAGGACAGGGAACTAGCACAGATACGCAGTATTTT. This codes for CASRRGQGTSTDTQYF. The V and J genes are TRBV14 and TRBJ2-3; 8 nucleotides align to TRBD1. Germline trimming cut 6 bases from V and 0 bases from J; bases unmatched to any gene: 8. The CDR3 totals 16 residues. Germline values: CDR1 SGHDN, CDR2 FVKESK. Based on the CDR3 plus reference TRBV14 and TRBJ2-3, the full variable domain is EAGVTQFPSHSVIEKGQTVTLRCDPISGHDNLYWYRRVMGKEIKFLLHFVKESKQDESGMPNNRFLAERTGGTYSTLKVQPAELEDSGVYFCASRRGQGTSTDTQYFGPGTRLTVL.

The V and J genes are TRBV28 and TRBJ2-5; D possibly corresponds to TRBD1 (6 bases). V was shortened by 3 bases and J by 3 bases, with 14 bases between the two germline ends. The CDR3 consists of 15 residues. Germline loops: CDR1 MDHEN, CDR2 SYDVKM. The CDR3 loop is CASSFYGQSKETQYF. DNA for the CDR3: TGTGCCAGCAGTTTTTACGGACAGAGTAAAGAGACCCAGTACTTC.

The CDR3 coding sequence is TGTGCCAGCAGCTTACTTTGGGGCAGAGATGGCTACACCTTC. Its protein is CASSLLWGRDGYTF. The rearrangement uses TRBV7-2 and TRBJ1-2; the D gene is possibly TRBD1 (5 bases). The CDR3 totals 14 residues. With 2 bases removed from V and 6 bases from J, the gap between germline ends came to 13 bases. Looked up from germline, CDR1 is SGHTA and CDR2 is FQGNSA.

This clone occurred a few times. The chain employs TRBV7-2 and TRBJ2-5; D is unclear. The CDR3 is 13 amino acids. The V gene lost 3 bases and the J gene lost 1 base, with 6 bases spanning the gap. Germline V gives CDR1 SGHTA, CDR2 FQGNSA. This chain's CDR3 is CASSFKSQETQYF. The DNA of the CDR3 is TGTGCCAGCAGCTTTAAGAGCCAAGAGACCCAGTACTTC.

The V call is TRBV7-2, the J call TRBJ2-7, with 7 bases identical to TRBD2. After removal of 0 bases from V and 4 bases from J, the junction contained 3 bases not matched to a gene. From germline, CDR1 is SGHTA and CDR2 FQGNSA. The CDR3 sequence is 14 residues long. CDR3 DNA: TGTGCCAGCAGCTTAGCAGCGGGGAAATACGAGCAGTACTTC. It is translated as CASSLAAGKYEQYF. Filled out from reference TRBV7-2 and TRBJ2-7, the complete variable domain reads GAGVSQSPSNKVTEKGKDVELRCDPISGHTALYWYRQSLGQGLEFLIYFQGNSAPDKSGLPSDRFSAERTGGSVSTLTIQRTQQEDSAVYLCASSLAAGKYEQYFGPGTRLTVT.

In its sample, this clone was seen a few times. CDR3 DNA sequence: TGCGCCAGCAGCTTGTCCGCGGGGCGTCGTGAGACCCAGTACTTC. It encodes CASSLSAGRRETQYF. The chain recombines TRBV5-1 with TRBJ2-5; D possibly corresponds to TRBD2 (6 bases). Germline lookup yields CDR1 SGHRS and CDR2 YFSETQ. The CDR3 is 15 amino acids. The V end lost 1 base, the J end lost 5 bases, and 15 bases lay between the germline ends.

This clone was recorded a few times. The chain carries TRBV29-1 and TRBJ1-4; TRBD1 aligns across 7 bases. Germline lookup yields CDR1 SQVTM and CDR2 ANQGSEA. With 3 bases clipped from V and 10 bases from J, the junction kept 5 bases outside the gene matches. This CDR3 is built from 12 residues. DNA for the CDR3: TGCAGCGTTGATCTTCCAGGGGGAAAACTGTTTTTT. Its translation: CSVDLPGGKLFF.

The table lists this clone with a few counts. For the CDR3, the DNA is TGTGCCATCACGTATCGGTTGGAGGGTGGCTACACCTTC. Translating gives CAITYRLEGGYTF. This chain uses TRBV10-3 with TRBJ1-2; D not certain. V was shortened by 7 bases and J by 7 bases, with 16 bases between the two germline ends. Germline values: CDR1 ENHRY, CDR2 SYGVKD. This CDR3 is 13 amino acids long.

The rearrangement links TRBV30 to TRBJ1-5, with D hard to call. Per germline, CDR1 GTSNPN and CDR2 SVGIG (reference sequence). V was cut by 0 bases and J by 7 bases, with 10 bases left in between. CDR3 length: 13 amino acids. The CDR3 region has the DNA TGTGCCTGGAGTGTACGGGAGTTCCAGCCCCAGCATTTT. It specifies CAWSVREFQPQHF.

This clone was seen more than once but under ten times. CDR3 DNA sequence: TGTGCCAGCAGCTTAGGTGGGGGGGCCAGTTATAATGAGCAGTTCTTC. Translated, it gives CASSLGGGASYNEQFF. This sequence joins TRBV5-4 and TRBJ2-1; tentatively, D is TRBD2 (7 bases). Trimming removed 2 bases from V and 7 bases from J, with 19 bases in between. In germline, CDR1 is SGHNT, CDR2 YYREEE (reference sequence). This CDR3 contains 16 residues.

This clone was observed a few times. V and J are TRBV6-5 and TRBJ2-3; 8 bases agree with TRBD2. The CDR3 length is 14 residues. CDR1 and CDR2 from the germline V gene are MNHEY and SVGAGI. J gave up 1 base and V 6 bases, and 3 bases lay outside the gene matches. CDR3 sequence (DNA): TGTGCCAGCAGGTTGACTAGCGGCACAGATACGCAGTATTTT. It specifies CASRLTSGTDTQYF.

The chain has TRBV29-1 and TRBJ2-7; a possible D gene is TRBD1 (6 bases). The V and J ends lost 7 bases and 2 bases respectively, with 21 bases between them. Germline CDR1 and CDR2: SQVTM and ANQGSEA. This CDR3 region has 15 residues. The CDR3 region is CSGFIQGVGTYEQYF. DNA of the CDR3: TGCAGCGGCTTTATACAGGGAGTTGGGACCTACGAGCAGTACTTC.

The V gene is TRBV15, the J gene TRBJ2-7; TRBD2 matches 10 bases. V was clipped by 2 bases and J by 6 bases; unmatched bases: 10. CDR3 length: 16 amino acids. Germline V gives CDR1 LNHNV, CDR2 YYDKDF (reference sequence). In DNA form, the CDR3 reads TGTGCCACCAGCAGATGGGGATTAGCGGGAGGTCGCGAGCAGTACTTC. It codes for CATSRWGLAGGREQYF.

A few counts support this clone. The V and J genes are TRBV7-9 and TRBJ2-1; possible D gene TRBD1, 5 bases. Trimming removed 3 bases at V and 8 bases at J, with 11 bases between. The CDR3 contains 13 residues. Germline values: CDR1 SEHNR, CDR2 FQNEAQ (reference sequence). CDR3 in DNA: TGTGCCAGCAGCTTGACCAGGGCCGATGAGCAGTTCTTC. It specifies CASSLTRADEQFF.

This clone was picked up a small number of times. The chain recombines TRBV28 with TRBJ2-1; tentative D call: TRBD2 (5 bases). This CDR3 has 15 amino acids. CDR1 is MDHEN, CDR2 SYDVKM, per germline. Trimming shortened V by 0 bases and J by 3 bases, and 9 bases separated the two germline ends. As DNA, the CDR3 is TGTGCCAGCAGTTTATGGGCTAGCCGCTACAATGAGCAGTTCTTC. As protein: CASSLWASRYNEQFF.

This chain uses TRBV9 with TRBJ2-5, with 10 bases identical to TRBD2. This CDR3 spans 17 amino acids. Per germline, CDR1 SGDLS and CDR2 YYNGEE. V gave up 4 bases and J gave up 2 bases; unmatched junction bases: 11. CDR3 nucleotides: TGTGCCAGCAGCACCGGGACTAGCGCCACGTGGCAAGAGACCCAGTACTTC. Protein product: CASSTGTSATWQETQYF.

This clone was detected only a few times. This chain connects TRBV10-3 to TRBJ2-2; possibly TRBD1 for D (6 bases). The CDR3 runs 13 residues. Trimming removed 3 bases at V and 7 bases at J, with 9 bases between. The V gene's germline CDR1 is ENHRY and CDR2 SYGVKD. For the CDR3, the DNA is TGTGCCATCAGTGAACAGGGACACGGGGAGCTGTTTTTT. This gives the protein CAISEQGHGELFF.

This clone was observed a few times. V usage is TRBV2 and J usage is TRBJ2-7, with 8 bases fitting TRBD1. This CDR3 is built from 14 residues. V was clipped by 2 bases and J by 0 bases; unmatched bases: 0. Germline V gene data show CDR1 as SNHLY and CDR2 as FYNNEI. CDR3 loop: CASSEQGASYEQYF. The CDR3 nucleotides read TGTGCCAGCAGTGAACAGGGGGCCTCCTACGAGCAGTACTTC. Looking up the rest from reference TRBV2 and TRBJ2-7 gives the full variable domain: EPEVTQTPSHQVTQMGQEVILRCVPISNHLYFYWYRQILGQKVEFLVSFYNNEISEKSEIFDDQFSVERPDGSNFTLKIRSTKLEDSAMYFCASSEQGASYEQYFGPGTRLTVT.

The rearrangement uses TRBV9 and TRBJ2-3; 10 nucleotides match TRBD2. V shed 4 bases, J shed 0 bases, and the junction held 11 bases outside the gene matches. The CDR3 length is 18 residues. Per the germline V gene, CDR1 is SGDLS and CDR2 is YYNGEE. The CDR3 nucleotides read TGTGCCAGCAGCCCCAACTCCGGGACTAGCGTGAGCACAGATACGCAGTATTTT. Protein: CASSPNSGTSVSTDTQYF.